The rows below give T cell receptor beta chains drawn from one sample of a study of blood T cell repertoires in COVID-19. Produced via immunoSEQ multiplex PCR; TCRdb's table is partial and in-frame only. The data contain 150,000 or so clones, 65% to 90% of them singletons. Sequencing input: peripheral blood. Receptors were obtained from a man aged 60 to 75 with acute or convalescent COVID-19. Each CDR3 is given with its conserved first and last residue. A D gene is named only where the DNA matches it firmly. Not every row has a clone size; where given, it reads once, few, many or a size class.

abundance: -; v_gene: TRBV6-5; d_gene: -; j_gene: TRBJ1-2; CDR3aa: CASSAGRGVFGYTF; CDR3nt: TGTGCCAGCAGCGCCGGGCGGGGTGTTTTTGGCTACACCTTC
abundance: -; v_gene: TRBV19; d_gene: -; j_gene: TRBJ1-6; CDR3aa: CASSNRNSPLHF; CDR3nt: TGTGCCAGTAGTAACAGAAATTCACCCCTCCACTTT
abundance: -; v_gene: TRBV24-1; d_gene: TRBD1; j_gene: TRBJ1-1; CDR3aa: CATSDSKTGGTMNTEAFF; CDR3nt: TGTGCCACCAGTGATTCAAAGACAGGGGGAACCATGAACACTGAAGCTTTCTTT
abundance: -; v_gene: TRBV2; d_gene: TRBD2; j_gene: TRBJ2-3; CDR3aa: CASGRSGRVTDTQYF; CDR3nt: TGTGCCAGCGGTCGTAGCGGGAGGGTCACAGATACGCAGTATTTT
abundance: -; v_gene: TRBV4-1; d_gene: -; j_gene: TRBJ2-1; CDR3aa: CASSQDPRGSSYNEQFF; CDR3nt: TGCGCCAGCAGCCAAGACCCGCGAGGGAGCTCCTACAATGAGCAGTTCTTC
abundance: -; v_gene: TRBV7-9; d_gene: TRBD2; j_gene: TRBJ2-3; CDR3aa: CASSFGLAGAVDTQYF; CDR3nt: TGTGCCAGCAGCTTCGGACTAGCGGGAGCGGTAGATACGCAGTATTTT
abundance: -; v_gene: TRBV30; d_gene: -; j_gene: TRBJ1-5; CDR3aa: CAWSVPREGQPQHF; CDR3nt: TGTGCCTGGAGTGTTCCCAGGGAAGGTCAGCCCCAGCATTTT
abundance: -; v_gene: TRBV2; d_gene: TRBD1; j_gene: TRBJ1-5; CDR3aa: CASRGDREQPQHF; CDR3nt: TGTGCCAGCAGGGGGGACAGGGAACAGCCCCAGCATTTT
abundance: -; v_gene: TRBV2; d_gene: TRBD1; j_gene: TRBJ2-7; CDR3aa: CASSEGDRGSEQYF; CDR3nt: TGTGCCAGCAGTGAAGGGGACAGGGGGTCCGAGCAGTACTTC
abundance: -; v_gene: TRBV5-8; d_gene: TRBD1; j_gene: TRBJ2-5; CDR3aa: CASSLGRTGKETQYF; CDR3nt: TGTGCCAGCAGCTTGGGTCGGACAGGAAAAGAGACCCAGTACTTC
abundance: -; v_gene: TRBV29-1; d_gene: -; j_gene: TRBJ2-2; CDR3aa: CSGSGVTGELFF; CDR3nt: TGCAGCGGTTCGGGGGTTACCGGGGAGCTGTTTTTT
abundance: -; v_gene: TRBV7-9; d_gene: -; j_gene: TRBJ2-3; CDR3aa: CASSPRGDTQYF; CDR3nt: TGTGCCAGCAGCCCTCGAGGGGATACGCAGTATTTT
abundance: -; v_gene: TRBV2; d_gene: -; j_gene: TRBJ1-1; CDR3aa: CAAKRDTNTEAFF; CDR3nt: TGTGCCGCAAAACGGGACACCAACACTGAAGCTTTCTTT
abundance: -; v_gene: TRBV25-1; d_gene: -; j_gene: TRBJ2-5; CDR3aa: CASSDIGQGSETQYF; CDR3nt: TGTGCCAGCAGTGATATAGGGCAGGGCTCAGAGACCCAGTACTTC
abundance: -; v_gene: TRBV5-1; d_gene: TRBD1; j_gene: TRBJ1-5; CDR3aa: CASSDRGTPDSNQPQHF; CDR3nt: TGCGCCAGCAGCGACAGGGGGACCCCAGACAGCAATCAGCCCCAGCATTTT
abundance: -; v_gene: TRBV28; d_gene: -; j_gene: TRBJ1-5; CDR3aa: CASSPGGDGGYNQPQHF; CDR3nt: TGTGCCAGCAGTCCCGGGGGGGACGGAGGTTACAATCAGCCCCAGCATTTT
abundance: -; v_gene: TRBV11-2; d_gene: TRBD2; j_gene: TRBJ2-1; CDR3aa: CASRPGLGAHNEQFF; CDR3nt: TGTGCCAGCCGTCCGGGACTAGGAGCCCACAATGAGCAGTTCTTC
abundance: few; v_gene: TRBV9; d_gene: TRBD1; j_gene: TRBJ1-5; CDR3aa: CASSGGQDYERPQHF; CDR3nt: TGTGCCAGCAGCGGCGGACAGGACTATGAGAGGCCCCAGCATTTT
abundance: -; v_gene: TRBV27; d_gene: -; j_gene: TRBJ1-2; CDR3aa: CASSFRRANYGYTF; CDR3nt: TGTGCCAGCAGTTTTCGGAGAGCTAACTATGGCTACACCTTC
abundance: -; v_gene: TRBV6-5; d_gene: -; j_gene: TRBJ1-3; CDR3aa: CASSPYGGSGNTIYF; CDR3nt: TGTGCCAGCAGCCCCTACGGAGGATCTGGAAACACCATATATTTT
abundance: -; v_gene: TRBV6-5; d_gene: TRBD1; j_gene: TRBJ2-2; CDR3aa: CASSYAGTAAPGIF; CDR3nt: TGTGCCAGCAGTTACGCCGGGACAGCGGCGCCCGGGATTTTT
abundance: -; v_gene: TRBV18; d_gene: TRBD1; j_gene: TRBJ1-1; CDR3aa: CASSPGGQAAEAFF; CDR3nt: TGTGCCAGCTCACCAGGGGGACAGGCCGCTGAAGCTTTCTTT
abundance: -; v_gene: TRBV30; d_gene: TRBD1; j_gene: TRBJ2-4; CDR3aa: CAWSVRTGNIQYF; CDR3nt: TGTGCCTGGAGTGTACGGACAGGAAACATTCAGTACTTC
abundance: once; v_gene: TRBV30; d_gene: -; j_gene: TRBJ2-7; CDR3aa: CAWSVGWGDEQYF; CDR3nt: TGTGCCTGGAGTGTAGGTTGGGGGGACGAGCAGTACTTC
abundance: -; v_gene: TRBV23-1; d_gene: -; j_gene: TRBJ1-2; CDR3aa: CASSQRQPRGYGYTF; CDR3nt: TGCGCCAGCAGTCAGAGACAGCCTCGAGGCTATGGCTACACCTTC
abundance: -; v_gene: TRBV21-1; d_gene: -; j_gene: TRBJ2-1; CDR3aa: CASSPRRLAGGPGSYNEQFF; CDR3nt: TGTGCCAGCAGCCCAAGAAGGCTAGCGGGAGGGCCGGGCTCCTACAATGAGCAGTTCTTC
abundance: -; v_gene: TRBV7-3; d_gene: -; j_gene: TRBJ1-1; CDR3aa: CASSLIGGTEAFF; CDR3nt: TGTGCCAGCAGCTTAATAGGGGGTACTGAAGCTTTCTTT
abundance: -; v_gene: TRBV29-1; d_gene: -; j_gene: TRBJ1-2; CDR3aa: CSVPPSGVGGYTF; CDR3nt: TGCAGCGTTCCCCCCTCGGGGGTGGGAGGCTACACCTTC
abundance: -; v_gene: TRBV6-5; d_gene: TRBD1; j_gene: TRBJ1-1; CDR3aa: CASRQGAFDTEAFF; CDR3nt: TGTGCCAGCCGACAGGGGGCGTTCGACACTGAAGCTTTCTTT
abundance: -; v_gene: TRBV3-1/TRBV3-2; d_gene: -; j_gene: TRBJ2-3; CDR3aa: CASSQAGRDTQYF; CDR3nt: TGTGCCAGCAGCCAAGCGGGGAGGGATACGCAGTATTTT
abundance: -; v_gene: TRBV19; d_gene: -; j_gene: TRBJ1-5; CDR3aa: CASTPVGDNQPQHF; CDR3nt: TGTGCCAGTACTCCAGTAGGGGACAATCAGCCCCAGCATTTT
abundance: -; v_gene: TRBV28; d_gene: TRBD2; j_gene: TRBJ2-5; CDR3aa: CASSTLAGGTRETQYF; CDR3nt: TGTGCCAGCAGTACCCTAGCGGGAGGGACCAGAGAGACCCAGTACTTC
abundance: few; v_gene: TRBV27; d_gene: -; j_gene: TRBJ1-5; CDR3aa: CASSLGGRVSQPQHF; CDR3nt: TGTGCCAGCAGTTTGGGAGGGAGGGTGTCTCAGCCCCAGCATTTT
abundance: -; v_gene: TRBV6-5; d_gene: TRBD2; j_gene: TRBJ2-1; CDR3aa: CASSTSGRSDEQFF; CDR3nt: TGTGCCAGCAGTACTAGCGGGAGGTCGGATGAGCAGTTCTTC
abundance: once; v_gene: TRBV27; d_gene: TRBD2; j_gene: TRBJ2-5; CDR3aa: CASSLSRGREVGTQYF; CDR3nt: TGTGCCAGCAGTTTATCGCGTGGGAGGGAGGTTGGGACCCAGTACTTC
abundance: once; v_gene: TRBV7-2; d_gene: TRBD2; j_gene: TRBJ2-3; CDR3aa: CASSSPQTSGGGDTQYF; CDR3nt: TGTGCCAGCAGCTCCCCCCAGACTAGCGGGGGGGGAGATACGCAGTATTTT
abundance: -; v_gene: TRBV9; d_gene: TRBD2; j_gene: TRBJ2-2; CDR3aa: CASSPGVRGDTGELFF; CDR3nt: TGTGCCAGCAGCCCTGGGGTCCGGGGGGACACCGGGGAGCTGTTTTTT
abundance: -; v_gene: TRBV3-1/TRBV3-2; d_gene: TRBD2; j_gene: TRBJ2-2; CDR3aa: CASSQRLADHRELFF; CDR3nt: TGTGCCAGCAGCCAAAGACTAGCGGACCACCGGGAGCTGTTTTTT
abundance: -; v_gene: TRBV30; d_gene: TRBD1; j_gene: TRBJ1-1; CDR3aa: CAWSVLGQGAPEAFF; CDR3nt: TGTGCCTGGAGTGTACTGGGACAGGGGGCCCCTGAAGCTTTCTTT
abundance: few; v_gene: TRBV7-8; d_gene: -; j_gene: TRBJ2-2; CDR3aa: CASSLRLATGELFF; CDR3nt: TGTGCCAGCAGCTTACGCCTAGCGACCGGGGAGCTGTTTTTT
abundance: -; v_gene: TRBV3-1/TRBV3-2; d_gene: TRBD1; j_gene: TRBJ1-4; CDR3aa: CASSHAGQGNEKLFF; CDR3nt: TGTGCCAGCAGCCATGCGGGACAGGGGAATGAAAAACTGTTTTTT
abundance: -; v_gene: TRBV7-2; d_gene: -; j_gene: TRBJ2-2; CDR3aa: CASSLFQRGTGELFF; CDR3nt: TGTGCCAGCAGCTTATTTCAAAGGGGAACCGGGGAGCTGTTTTTT
abundance: -; v_gene: TRBV28; d_gene: -; j_gene: TRBJ2-1; CDR3aa: CASMADNWNEQFF; CDR3nt: TGTGCCAGCATGGCGGACAACTGGAATGAGCAGTTCTTC
abundance: -; v_gene: TRBV19; d_gene: TRBD1; j_gene: TRBJ1-5; CDR3aa: CASSIQGAYQPQHF; CDR3nt: TGTGCCAGTAGTATACAGGGGGCTTATCAGCCCCAGCATTTT
abundance: -; v_gene: TRBV29-1; d_gene: -; j_gene: TRBJ1-5; CDR3aa: CSVLQGMNQPQHF; CDR3nt: TGCAGCGTTTTACAGGGTATGAATCAGCCCCAGCATTTT
abundance: -; v_gene: TRBV9; d_gene: -; j_gene: TRBJ2-7; CDR3aa: CASSVATGYEQYF; CDR3nt: TGTGCCAGCAGCGTAGCGACGGGCTACGAGCAGTACTTC
abundance: -; v_gene: TRBV18; d_gene: -; j_gene: TRBJ2-3; CDR3aa: CASSPQNLWRGDTQYF; CDR3nt: TGTGCCAGCTCACCTCAAAACCTTTGGAGAGGGGATACGCAGTATTTT
abundance: -; v_gene: TRBV27; d_gene: -; j_gene: TRBJ1-5; CDR3aa: CASSLTPGGGSPQHF; CDR3nt: TGTGCCAGCAGTTTAACCCCGGGGGGTGGGTCGCCCCAGCATTTT
abundance: -; v_gene: TRBV14; d_gene: TRBD2; j_gene: TRBJ2-7; CDR3aa: CASSQRSGTKSYEQYF; CDR3nt: TGTGCCAGCAGCCAACGATCCGGGACTAAAAGCTACGAGCAGTACTTC
abundance: -; v_gene: TRBV6-5; d_gene: TRBD2; j_gene: TRBJ2-7; CDR3aa: CASTKAGGPHEQYF; CDR3nt: TGTGCCAGCACCAAAGCGGGAGGGCCCCACGAGCAGTACTTC
abundance: -; v_gene: TRBV30; d_gene: TRBD2; j_gene: TRBJ2-5; CDR3aa: CAWSRLAGGETQYF; CDR3nt: TGTGCCTGGAGTCGATTAGCGGGGGGAGAGACCCAGTACTTC
abundance: -; v_gene: TRBV7-2; d_gene: -; j_gene: TRBJ1-1; CDR3aa: CASSLDRNTEAFF; CDR3nt: TGTGCCAGCAGCCTGGACAGGAACACTGAAGCTTTCTTT
abundance: -; v_gene: TRBV7-3; d_gene: -; j_gene: TRBJ2-1; CDR3aa: CASSPVGGLYNEQFF; CDR3nt: TGTGCCAGCAGCCCCGTGGGCGGGCTCTACAATGAGCAGTTCTTC